This entry lists 19 T cell receptor beta chains sequenced from one sample in a study of shared clonotypes between healthy human individuals. Sequenced by immunoSEQ multiplex PCR; TCRdb stores in-frame clones only, minus some. Of more than 2 million clones listed, 95% are singletons. Material: naive CD4+ T cells sorted from blood. Indicated subset: CD45RA+ positively selected. Every receptor here comes from a man aged 18 to 29 in good health.

The J gene is TRBJ1-6, the V gene TRBV27, with D perhaps matching TRBD1 (5 bases). Between the trimmed V and J ends, which lost 5 bases and 0 bases, there was a span of 14 bases. Germline V gene lookup returns CDR1 MNHEY and CDR2 SMNVEV (reference sequence). CDR3 length equals 17 residues. CDR3 loop: CASSPRGMSSYNSPLHF. CDR3 DNA: TGTGCCAGCAGTCCCCGGGGGATGAGCTCCTATAATTCACCCCTCCACTTT.

The gene calls are TRBV28 and TRBJ2-5; D gene unclear. This CDR3 comprises 14 residues. V lost 4 bases and J lost 5, with 14 bases in between. Germline V gene data show CDR1 as MDHEN and CDR2 as SYDVKM. CDR3 sequence reads: CASSSRSQVETQYF. The CDR3 coding sequence is TGTGCCAGCAGTTCCCGGTCCCAGGTGGAGACCCAGTACTTC.

The chain uses TRBV18 and TRBJ1-5, with a weak D call TRBD1 (5 bases). Germline V gene lookup returns CDR1 KGHSH and CDR2 LQKENI. There are 13 residues in the CDR3. The V gene lost 6 bases and the J gene lost 11 bases, with 17 bases spanning the gap. In DNA, the CDR3 is TGTGCCAGCTCCCAGGACGGGACCCTGGCCCAGCATTTT. Encoded protein: CASSQDGTLAQHF.

The count of this clone is one. This sequence joins TRBV11-3 and TRBJ2-2; D ambiguous. The CDR3 runs 14 residues. Germline CDR1 and CDR2: SGHNT and YENEEA. Trimming cost V 1 base and J 4 bases, with 7 bases left between them. The CDR3: CASSLGTPTGELFF. CDR3 DNA: TGTGCCAGCAGCTTAGGTACACCCACCGGGGAGCTGTTTTTT.

V is TRBV4-1 and J is TRBJ2-7; a weak D match, TRBD2 (5 bases). V was cut by 0 bases and J by 3 bases, with 12 bases left in between. Germline CDR1 is MGHRA and CDR2 is YSYEKL. The CDR3 is 15 residues long. CDR3: CASSQDAGSVYEQYF. CDR3 coding DNA: TGCGCCAGCAGCCAAGATGCTGGGAGCGTCTACGAGCAGTACTTC.

The V gene is TRBV1, the J gene TRBJ2-5; no DNA check was done on the table's D call, TRBD2. TRBV1 counts as a pseudogene. The CDR3 contains 17 residues. CDR3: CTSSQDVTGGEEETQYF. The CDR3 DNA is TGCACCAGCAGCCAAGATGTGACGGGCGGGGAAGAAGAGACCCAGTACTTC.

This clone was observed a single time. The V gene is TRBV7-9, the J gene TRBJ2-7, with D unresolved. The V end was cut by 5 bases, the J end by 6 bases, with 8 bases between. The CDR3 covers 11 residues. Germline V lookup: CDR1 SEHNR, CDR2 FQNEAQ (reference sequence). CDR3 sequence reads: CASSHSSEQYF. The CDR3 DNA sequence: TGTGCCAGCAGCCACAGTTCCGAGCAGTACTTC.

This chain uses TRBV7-9 with TRBJ1-6, with D possibly being TRBD1 (5 bases). The CDR3 runs to 18 residues. V lost 0 bases and J 8 bases, leaving 20 bases between the germline ends. The germline V gene encodes CDR1 SEHNR and CDR2 FQNEAQ (reference sequence). The CDR3 is CASSLAAWTTAKDSPLHF. The CDR3 nucleotides are TGTGCCAGCAGCTTAGCGGCATGGACAACCGCTAAGGATTCACCCCTCCACTTT. Based on the CDR3 plus reference TRBV7-9 and TRBJ1-6, the full variable domain is DTGVSQNPRHKITKRGQNVTFRCDPISEHNRLYWYRQTLGQGPEFLTYFQNEAQLEKSRLLSDRFSAERPKGSFSTLEIQRTEQGDSAMYLCASSLAAWTTAKDSPLHFGNGTRLTVT.

The CDR3 DNA follows: TGCGCCAGCAGCCAGGGACCCGCCTCTGGAAACACCATATATTTT. Its protein is CASSQGPASGNTIYF. The chain links TRBV5-1 to TRBJ1-3; possibly TRBD1 for D (5 bases). Germline V gives CDR1 SGHRS, CDR2 YFSETQ. The CDR3 loop spans 15 amino acids. V lost 4 bases to trimming and J lost 0 bases, with 11 bases between them.

The chain has TRBV7-2 and TRBJ2-1; the D is unclear. The CDR3 consists of 14 residues. CDR1 is SGHTA and CDR2 is FQGNSA in the germline V gene. V shed 0 bases and J shed 6 bases, with 9 bases lying between them. The CDR3 DNA is TGTGCCAGCAGCTTAGCGCCTGAGTCCAATGAGCAGTTCTTC. The encoded protein is CASSLAPESNEQFF.

The genes are TRBV2 and TRBJ1-2; D remains unclear. The CDR3 contains 12 residues. The V gene lost 6 bases and the J gene lost 8 bases, with 13 bases spanning the gap. Germline loops: CDR1 SNHLY, CDR2 FYNNEI. CDR3: CASRENLGGYTF. The CDR3 nucleotides are TGTGCCAGCAGGGAAAACCTTGGCGGCTACACCTTC. The whole variable domain, remainder taken from reference TRBV2 and TRBJ1-2, is EPEVTQTPSHQVTQMGQEVILRCVPISNHLYFYWYRQILGQKVEFLVSFYNNEISEKSEIFDDQFSVERPDGSNFTLKIRSTKLEDSAMYFCASRENLGGYTFGSGTRLTVV.

This clone was seen only once. The rearrangement joins TRBV7-2 to TRBJ2-5, with D uncertain. V was clipped by 3 bases and J by 3 bases, with 5 bases between them. CDR3 length: 12 residues. The V gene's germline CDR1 is SGHTA and CDR2 FQGNSA. CDR3 bases: TGTGCCAGCAGCTTTTTCAAAGAGACCCAGTACTTC. It encodes CASSFFKETQYF.

CDR3 sequence (DNA): TGTGCCACCAGCAGAGAACCAACTCTTAACTATGGCTACACCTTC. Translated: CATSREPTLNYGYTF. The rearrangement uses TRBV15 and TRBJ1-2; no clear D. The V end was cut by 0 bases, the J end by 1 base, with 9 bases between. There are 15 residues in the CDR3. Germline V gives CDR1 LNHNV, CDR2 YYDKDF (reference sequence).

The CDR3 loop is CASSLGAGGWETQYF. DNA for the CDR3: TGTGCCAGCAGCTTGGGTGCAGGGGGCTGGGAGACCCAGTACTTC. The rearrangement links TRBV5-6 to TRBJ2-5, with 8 bases identical to TRBD1. Germline CDR1 is SGHDT and CDR2 is YYEEEE. Losses at the gene ends were 0 bases for V and 5 bases for J; bases not matched to a gene: 6. This CDR3 has 15 amino acids.

A word on this clone: A junction end diverges from the germline sequence, so it may reflect a read error. CDR3 bases: TGTGCTAGCAGCATCGGGACTAGCGGTAGCGCAGATACGCAGTATTTT. Translation: CASSIGTSGSADTQYF. The chain uses TRBV7-7 and TRBJ2-3; TRBD2 matches 11 bases. Germline CDR1 SSHAT, CDR2 FNYEAQ (reference sequence). The CDR3 has 16 amino acids.

The chain carries TRBV25-1 and TRBJ1-2; D may be TRBD1 (5 bases). The ends were cut back, 0 bases at V and 8 bases at J, with 25 bases in the middle. In germline, CDR1 is MGHDK, CDR2 SYGVNS. The CDR3 has 18 amino acids. The chain's CDR3 is CASSEYVWGSGDAGGYTF. The CDR3 DNA sequence: TGTGCCAGCAGTGAATATGTGTGGGGGAGCGGGGACGCTGGAGGCTACACCTTC.

This clone was found a few times. The chain joins TRBV18 to TRBJ2-6, with no clear D. CDR3 length equals 16 residues. The V gene lost 6 bases and the J gene lost 0 bases, with 12 bases spanning the gap. Germline V CDR1 and CDR2: KGHSH, LQKENI. CDR3 loop: CASSERGSSGANVLTF. The CDR3 DNA is TGTGCCAGCTCGGAAAGAGGTAGCTCTGGGGCCAACGTCCTGACTTTC.

DNA for the CDR3: TGCGCCAGCAGTCCCGTCGGACAGGCCAATCAGCCCCAGCATTTT. Translated, it gives CASSPVGQANQPQHF. This chain connects TRBV5-1 to TRBJ1-5, with 7 bases aligning to TRBD1. J lost 3 bases, V lost 5 bases, and 8 bases had no gene match. Germline V gene lookup returns CDR1 SGHRS and CDR2 YFSETQ. This CDR3 spans 15 amino acids.

The chain employs TRBV7-9 and TRBJ2-5; TRBD2 matches at 7 bases. Germline V gene sequence: CDR1 SEHNR, CDR2 FQNEAQ (reference sequence). The V gene end was trimmed by 4 bases and the J gene end by 2 bases; junction bases not matched to a gene: 7. The CDR3 loop spans 15 amino acids. Written as DNA, the CDR3 is TGTGCCAGCAGCTCGGGACTAACGATTCAAGAGACCCAGTACTTC. Protein: CASSSGLTIQETQYF.